This entry lists 23 T cell receptor beta chains sequenced from one sample in a study of T cell repertoires in cytomegalovirus infection. TCRdb analysed the reads with MiXCR anew, one entry per CDR3 protein. Found here are hundreds of thousands of distinct CDR3 sequences, approximately 29% of them singletons; the top ten hold 12%. Their specific antigens are unknown. The sample was cultured CD8+ T cells from PBMCs, taken from culture after CMV antigen stimulation. The receptors were sampled from a human donor in good health (CMV status not recorded). Some clones in this sample may be carry-over from other donors' samples.

The chain recombines TRBV9 with TRBJ2-5, with D tentatively TRBD1 (5 bases). Trimming shortened V by 0 bases and J by 7 bases, and 13 bases separated the two germline ends. CDR3 length: 14 amino acids. The germline V gene encodes CDR1 SGDLS and CDR2 YYNGEE. The CDR3 DNA is TGTGCCAGCAGCGTAGAAGGCATGCAGGGGACCCAGTACTTC. It yields the protein CASSVEGMQGTQYF.

The chain has TRBV6-5 and TRBJ2-2; TRBD2 matches 9 bases. Germline V gene data show CDR1 as MNHEY and CDR2 as SVGAGI. Trimming at V came to 6 bases and at J to 3 bases, leaving 11 bases not matched to a gene. CDR3 length: 17 amino acids. CDR3 bases: TGTGCCAGCAGCCCCAGGAAAGCGGGGGGAGACACCGGGGAGCTGTTTTTT. It encodes CASSPRKAGGDTGELFF.

The V gene is TRBV4-2, the J gene TRBJ1-1; weak D call: TRBD1 (5 bases). Trimming shortened V by 10 bases and J by 5 bases, and 20 bases separated the two germline ends. CDR1 and CDR2 (germline): LGHNA, YNFKEQ. This CDR3 spans 14 amino acids. CDR3 sequence reads: CATLKDRGMTEAFF. The CDR3 DNA reads as TGTGCCACCCTAAAAGATCGGGGGATGACTGAAGCTTTCTTT.

This clonotype was seen a few times. The chain has TRBV10-3 and TRBJ2-7; D not resolved. Germline CDR1 ENHRY, CDR2 SYGVKD. V lost 10 bases and J 5 bases, leaving 21 bases between the germline ends. CDR3 length equals 14 residues. The CDR3 region has the DNA TGTGCCACCTCAGACGTGGGATCTGTCAACGAGCAGTACTTC. Translation gives CATSDVGSVNEQYF.

This chain uses TRBV2 with TRBJ2-7; TRBD2 agrees at 7 bases. After removal of 1 base from V and 1 base from J, the junction contained 4 bases not matched to a gene. The CDR3 is 15 amino acids. Germline assignment: CDR1 SNHLY and CDR2 FYNNEI. The DNA of the CDR3 is TGTGCCAGCAGTGAAGGGGGAGGGGAATCCTACGAGCAGTACTTC. Translated: CASSEGGGESYEQYF.

This clonotype has only a few counts. The chain carries TRBV5-4 and TRBJ2-6; possible D gene TRBD1, 6 bases. Trimming cost V 1 base and J 2 bases, with 10 bases left between them. Germline V gives CDR1 SGHNT, CDR2 YYREEE (reference sequence). The CDR3 runs to 16 residues. The chain's CDR3 is CASSLRGNPGANVLTF. CDR3 DNA sequence: TGTGCCAGCAGCTTGAGGGGGAACCCTGGGGCCAACGTCCTGACTTTC.

The chain has TRBV6-1 and TRBJ1-1, with no clear D. In germline, CDR1 is MNHNS, CDR2 SASEGT. The V end lost 5 bases, the J end lost 8 bases, and 9 bases lay between the germline ends. The CDR3 totals 11 residues. In DNA form, the CDR3 reads TGTGCCAGCAGTTACGCTTTAGAAGCTTTCTTT. It encodes CASSYALEAFF.

This clonotype was detected many times. V gene TRBV7-2 combines with J gene TRBJ1-2; D uncertain. Trimming removed 1 base from V and 4 bases from J, with 10 bases in between. This CDR3 spans 14 amino acids. Germline CDR1 SGHTA, CDR2 FQGNSA. CDR3 region: CASSLDPTTYGYTF. The DNA of the CDR3 is TGTGCCAGCAGCTTAGACCCAACCACCTATGGCTACACCTTC. Filled out from reference TRBV7-2 and TRBJ1-2, the complete variable domain reads GAGVSQSPSNKVTEKGKDVELRCDPISGHTALYWYRQSLGQGLEFLIYFQGNSAPDKSGLPSDRFSAERTGGSVSTLTIQRTQQEDSAVYLCASSLDPTTYGYTFGSGTRLTVV.

This clonotype came up a few times. The chain employs TRBV15 and TRBJ1-2, with D tentatively TRBD1 (6 bases). The V end lost 4 bases, the J end lost 8 bases, and 17 bases lay between the germline ends. The CDR3 length is 14 residues. The germline CDR1 and CDR2 sequences are LNHNV and YYDKDF (reference sequence). The CDR3 protein is CATSTKAGVSGYTF. CDR3 bases: TGTGCCACCAGCACTAAAGCAGGGGTAAGCGGCTACACCTTC.

Only a few counts were recorded for this clonotype. The chain couples TRBV6-5 to TRBJ2-3, with D possibly being TRBD1 (6 bases). The CDR3 has 16 residues. V lost 5 bases, J lost 1 base, and 16 bases lay in between. Looked up from germline, CDR1 is MNHEY and CDR2 is SVGAGI. The CDR3 region is CASSPRTVGGTDTQYF. As DNA, the CDR3 is TGTGCCAGCAGTCCCCGGACAGTGGGGGGCACAGATACGCAGTATTTT.

J is TRBJ2-3 and V is TRBV7-9; 8 bases line up with TRBD1. This CDR3 contains 15 residues. Unmatched junction bases numbered 9, after V lost 7 bases and J lost 3 bases. CDR1 and CDR2 (germline): SEHNR, FQNEAQ (reference sequence). CDR3 residues: CASTRTGRSTDTQYF. CDR3 bases: TGTGCCAGCACCCGGACAGGGAGGTCGACAGATACGCAGTATTTT.

Only one count was recorded for this clonotype. The chain recombines TRBV3-1 with TRBJ2-1; no reliable D call. V was pared by 0 bases and J by 0 bases, with 9 bases between. Germline V gene data show CDR1 as LGHDT and CDR2 as YNNKEL (reference sequence). CDR3 length: 16 amino acids. This CDR3 is CASSQENRSSYNEQFF. DNA of the CDR3: TGTGCCAGCAGCCAAGAAAACCGAAGCTCCTACAATGAGCAGTTCTTC.

This clonotype was seen repeatedly, ten times or more. The V and J genes are TRBV7-9 and TRBJ2-1; 7 bases agree with TRBD2. CDR3 size: 13 residues. V shed 3 bases and J 7 bases; nucleotides not matched to a gene: 3. Germline assignment: CDR1 SEHNR and CDR2 FQNEAQ (reference sequence). The CDR3: CASSLYGGNEQFF. CDR3 DNA: TGTGCCAGCAGCTTGTACGGGGGGAATGAGCAGTTCTTC.

This clonotype was detected a few times. This sequence joins TRBV6-5 and TRBJ1-6; possible D gene TRBD1, 6 bases. V was cut by 8 bases and J by 10 bases, with 18 bases left in between. CDR1 is MNHEY, CDR2 SVGAGI, per germline. The CDR3 length is 14 residues. The CDR3 bases are TGTGCCAGCGGACCAGAGGGGGTCGCCTCACCCCTCCACTTT. Translating it yields CASGPEGVASPLHF.

This sequence joins TRBV5-4 and TRBJ2-7; TRBD1 agrees at 10 bases. Germline V CDR1 and CDR2: SGHNT, YYREEE (reference sequence). V dropped 1 base and J dropped 4; count of bases not matched to a gene: 5. The CDR3 length is 15 residues. CDR3 residues: CASSLTGQGTYEQYF. The CDR3, as DNA: TGTGCCAGCAGCTTGACGGGACAGGGGACGTACGAGCAGTACTTC.

The rearrangement joins TRBV7-9 to TRBJ2-3, with 9 bases aligning to TRBD2. Trimming removed 3 bases from V and 1 base from J; junction bases left unmatched: 5. Germline CDR1 reads SEHNR; CDR2 reads FQNEAQ (reference sequence). This CDR3 comprises 16 residues. The CDR3 sequence: CASSFLAGRRTDTQYF. The DNA of the CDR3 is TGTGCCAGCAGCTTTCTAGCGGGGAGGCGCACAGATACGCAGTATTTT.

The table lists this clonotype with many counts. This chain joins TRBV7-9 and TRBJ2-7; TRBD2 might be the D (5 bases). Trimming took off 5 bases at V and 5 bases at J, with 19 bases between the two ends. In germline, CDR1 is SEHNR, CDR2 FQNEAQ (reference sequence). The CDR3 spans 15 residues. CDR3 DNA: TGTGCCAGCAGCCCACCCGACACCGCCGGGGACGAGCAGTACTTC. Translated: CASSPPDTAGDEQYF.

The J gene is TRBJ2-5, the V gene TRBV9, with 10 bases aligning to TRBD2. Per germline, CDR1 SGDLS and CDR2 YYNGEE. V lost 0 bases to trimming and J lost 5 bases; unmatched junction nucleotides: 7. CDR3 length: 16 amino acids. CDR3 in amino acids: CASSVASGGARETQYF. CDR3 in DNA: TGTGCCAGCAGCGTAGCCAGCGGGGGGGCCCGGGAGACCCAGTACTTC.

This clonotype showed up just a few times. The chain uses TRBV7-9 and TRBJ2-3; D perhaps matches TRBD1 (6 bases). This CDR3 has 16 residues. Trimming pared 5 bases from V and 4 bases from J, leaving 19 bases between. Germline loops: CDR1 SEHNR, CDR2 FQNEAQ (reference sequence). CDR3 protein: CASSPPGQGIPDTQYF. The CDR3 coding sequence is TGTGCCAGCAGCCCGCCGGGACAAGGGATCCCAGATACGCAGTATTTT.

This clonotype was seen repeatedly, ten times or more. The rearrangement joins TRBV25-1 to TRBJ2-3, with 8 bases matching TRBD2. With 5 bases clipped from V and 3 bases from J, the junction kept 13 bases outside the gene matches. Germline V CDR1 and CDR2: MGHDK, SYGVNS. The length of the CDR3 is 17 residues. The CDR3 loop is CASSPWGDSGVTDTQYF. For the CDR3, the DNA is TGTGCCAGCAGTCCCTGGGGAGATAGCGGGGTAACAGATACGCAGTATTTT.

This clonotype was detected only a few times. The rearrangement joins TRBV19 to TRBJ1-1; 9 bases fit TRBD1. Germline loops: CDR1 LNHDA, CDR2 SQIVND (reference sequence). This CDR3 has 16 amino acids. The trim removed 5 bases at V and 1 base at J, leaving 8 bases unmatched. This chain's CDR3 is CASSFTGTGRNTEAFF. The CDR3 nucleotides read TGTGCCAGTAGTTTCACCGGGACAGGGAGGAACACTGAAGCTTTCTTT.

The rearrangement uses TRBV28 and TRBJ2-7, with TRBD2 identical over 7 bases. Germline lookup yields CDR1 MDHEN and CDR2 SYDVKM. The length of the CDR3 is 14 residues. V shed 1 base, J shed 4 bases, and the junction held 4 bases outside the gene matches. This CDR3 is CASSLSSGYYEQYV. CDR3 bases: TGTGCCAGCAGTTTATCTAGCGGCTATTACGAGCAGTACGTC.

This clonotype has more than one count but fewer than ten. The chain is built from TRBV27 and TRBJ2-1; D remains unclear. V was trimmed by 2 bases and J by 4 bases, leaving 9 bases between them. Germline V CDR1 and CDR2: MNHEY, SMNVEV (reference sequence). There are 14 residues in the CDR3. CDR3: CASSLNPDYNEQFF. CDR3 sequence (DNA): TGTGCCAGCAGTTTAAACCCGGATTACAATGAGCAGTTCTTC.